One sample yielded the 12 T cell receptor beta chains listed below, sequenced in a study of cytomegalovirus exposure and HLA in healthy donors. Primers: 60 Vbeta forward and 13 Jbeta reverse. Data came from immunoSEQ multiplex PCR; TCRdb stores just in-frame clones and leaves some out. The sample carries 150,000 to 200,000 clones, approximately 67% recorded once. Sequencing was performed on PBMCs. These receptors came from a man aged 40-55 years in good health and CMV-seronegative.

The V and J genes are TRBV27 and TRBJ2-5; 12 nucleotides align to TRBD2. Germline loops: CDR1 MNHEY, CDR2 SMNVEV (reference sequence). V shed 5 bases and J 3 bases; nucleotides not matched to a gene: 7. The CDR3 spans 16 residues. The CDR3 nucleotides are TGTGCCAGCAGTCGCACTTGGACTAGCGGGAAAGAGACCCAGTACTTC. Translating it yields CASSRTWTSGKETQYF.

The chain couples TRBV6-5 to TRBJ2-1, with 9 bases matching TRBD1. CDR3 length equals 15 residues. The germline CDR1 and CDR2 sequences are MNHEY and SVGAGI. V was pared by 7 bases and J by 4 bases, with 8 bases of the junction left unmatched. As DNA, the CDR3 is TGTGCCAGCAACACCGGGACAGGGTATTACAATGAGCAGTTCTTC. As protein: CASNTGTGYYNEQFF.

There are a few counts of this clone. This chain joins TRBV7-2 and TRBJ2-3; tentatively, D is TRBD2 (6 bases). V lost 4 bases and J lost 0, with 17 bases in between. The CDR3 loop spans 17 amino acids. The germline V gene encodes CDR1 SGHTA and CDR2 FQGNSA. The CDR3 DNA is TGTGCCAGCAGCTCGTATCGGAGGACTACTAGCACAGATACGCAGTATTTT. The encoded protein is CASSSYRRTTSTDTQYF.

This clone has just a few counts. CDR3 sequence: CASSLGRATNEKLFF. The CDR3, as DNA: TGTGCCAGCTCACTCGGGAGAGCAACTAATGAAAAACTGTTTTTT. The chain carries TRBV18 and TRBJ1-4; D unresolved. V was shortened by 4 bases and J by 0 bases, with 9 bases between the two germline ends. CDR1 KGHSH and CDR2 LQKENI come from the germline V gene. CDR3 size: 15 residues.

The V and J genes are TRBV5-1 and TRBJ2-2, with 8 positions matching TRBD2. Looked up from germline, CDR1 is SGHRS and CDR2 is YFSETQ. With 1 base clipped from V and 1 base from J, the junction kept 9 bases outside the gene matches. The CDR3 consists of 18 residues. The DNA of the CDR3 is TGCGCCAGCAGCTTGCTTCGGGGGGGAGTCGTGAACACCGGGGAGCTGTTTTTT. Its protein is CASSLLRGGVVNTGELFF. Full variable domain (rest looked up from reference TRBV5-1 and TRBJ2-2): KAGVTQTPRYLIKTRGQQVTLSCSPISGHRSVSWYQQTPGQGLQFLFEYFSETQRNKGNFPGRFSGRQFSNSRSEMNVSTLELGDSALYLCASSLLRGGVVNTGELFFGEGSRLTVL.

This clone showed up just a few times. The chain carries TRBV6-1 and TRBJ1-3; 8 bases map to TRBD1. The CDR3 is 14 residues long. J lost 8 bases, V lost 8 bases, and 11 bases had no gene match. Germline V gene data show CDR1 as MNHNS and CDR2 as SASEGT. CDR3 in amino acids: CASDGARGRDTIYF. The CDR3 region has the DNA TGTGCCAGCGATGGGGCCAGGGGGCGAGACACCATATATTTT.

The CDR3 is CASSLEVGGGYNSPLHF. DNA for the CDR3: TGCGCCAGCAGCTTGGAGGTGGGGGGAGGCTATAATTCACCCCTCCACTTT. This chain joins TRBV5-1 and TRBJ1-6; D may be TRBD1 (5 bases). Trimming stripped 0 bases from V and 3 bases from J, with 13 bases between. CDR3 length equals 17 residues. Germline CDR1 SGHRS, CDR2 YFSETQ. Together with reference TRBV5-1 and TRBJ1-6, the CDR3 gives the full variable domain: KAGVTQTPRYLIKTRGQQVTLSCSPISGHRSVSWYQQTPGQGLQFLFEYFSETQRNKGNFPGRFSGRQFSNSRSEMNVSTLELGDSALYLCASSLEVGGGYNSPLHFGNGTRLTVT.

The chain employs TRBV6-1 and TRBJ2-1; D remains ambiguous. This CDR3 spans 15 amino acids. CDR1 and CDR2 (germline): MNHNS, SASEGT. Trimming stripped 4 bases from V and 0 bases from J, with 10 bases between. CDR3 DNA: TGTGCCAGCAGTGTCGACTGGAGCTCCTACAATGAGCAGTTCTTC. It specifies CASSVDWSSYNEQFF.

Only a few counts were recorded for this clone. The chain is built from TRBV4-3 and TRBJ2-3; 7 bases align to TRBD2. The V gene end was trimmed by 2 bases and the J gene end by 2 bases; junction bases not matched to a gene: 7. The germline gives CDR1 LGHNA, CDR2 YSLEER. The CDR3 sequence is 16 residues long. This CDR3 reads CASSQTGGSHTDTQYF. CDR3 sequence (DNA): TGCGCCAGCAGCCAAACCGGGGGGTCCCACACAGATACGCAGTATTTT.

In its sample, this clone was seen a few times. J is TRBJ2-7 and V is TRBV5-8; D is possibly TRBD2 (5 bases). CDR1 and CDR2 (germline): SGHTS, YDEGEE. This CDR3 spans 12 amino acids. V lost 4 bases to trimming and J lost 4 bases, with 9 bases between them. The chain's CDR3 is CASSQRGYEQYF. CDR3 bases: TGTGCCAGCAGCCAGCGAGGGTACGAGCAGTACTTC.

This clone was seen more than once but under ten times. The CDR3 is CASSYSYSGGQETQYF. The DNA for the CDR3 is TGTGCCAGCAGTTACTCTTATAGCGGGGGACAAGAGACCCAGTACTTC. The chain recombines TRBV6-5 with TRBJ2-5, with 9 bases fitting TRBD2. After removal of 0 bases from V and 2 bases from J, the junction contained 4 bases not matched to a gene. From germline, CDR1 is MNHEY and CDR2 SVGAGI. This CDR3 is 16 amino acids long.

This clone was recorded a few times. V is TRBV11-2 and J is TRBJ2-7; 8 nucleotides line up with TRBD2. V lost 3 bases to trimming and J lost 0 bases; unmatched junction nucleotides: 10. This CDR3 comprises 17 residues. Germline values: CDR1 SGHAT, CDR2 FQNNGV. CDR3 nucleotides: TGTGCCAGCAGCTTTCCGCGTAGCGGGACCCCCTCCTACGAGCAGTACTTC. This encodes CASSFPRSGTPSYEQYF.